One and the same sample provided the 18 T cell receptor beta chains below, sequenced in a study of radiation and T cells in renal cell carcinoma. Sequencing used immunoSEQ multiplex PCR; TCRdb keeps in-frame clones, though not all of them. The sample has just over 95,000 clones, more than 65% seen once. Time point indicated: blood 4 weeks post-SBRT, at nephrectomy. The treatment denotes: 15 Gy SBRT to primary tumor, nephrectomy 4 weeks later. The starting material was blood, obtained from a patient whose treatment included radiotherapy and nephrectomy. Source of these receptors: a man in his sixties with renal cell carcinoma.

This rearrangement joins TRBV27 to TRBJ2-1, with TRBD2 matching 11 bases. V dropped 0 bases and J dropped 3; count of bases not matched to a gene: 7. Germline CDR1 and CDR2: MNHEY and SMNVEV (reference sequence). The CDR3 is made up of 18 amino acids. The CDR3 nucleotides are TGTGCCAGCAGTTTATCGCGGCTAGCGGGAGGTCTCTACAATGAGCAGTTCTTC. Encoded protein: CASSLSRLAGGLYNEQFF.

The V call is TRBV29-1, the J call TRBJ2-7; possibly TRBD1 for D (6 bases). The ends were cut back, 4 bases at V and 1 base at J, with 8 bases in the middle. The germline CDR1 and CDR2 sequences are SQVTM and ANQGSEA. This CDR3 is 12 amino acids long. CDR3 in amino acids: CSVVQGSYEQYF. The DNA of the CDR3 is TGCAGCGTTGTCCAGGGGTCCTACGAGCAGTACTTC.

The chain's CDR3 is CASSELDGSSTDTQYF. The CDR3 DNA sequence: TGCGCCAGCAGTGAGTTGGACGGTTCTAGCACAGATACGCAGTATTTT. The J gene is TRBJ2-3, the V gene TRBV10-1; D gene uncertain. Germline V gene lookup returns CDR1 WNHNN and CDR2 SYGVQD (reference sequence). This CDR3 spans 16 amino acids. With 1 base removed from V and 0 bases from J, the gap between germline ends came to 11 bases.

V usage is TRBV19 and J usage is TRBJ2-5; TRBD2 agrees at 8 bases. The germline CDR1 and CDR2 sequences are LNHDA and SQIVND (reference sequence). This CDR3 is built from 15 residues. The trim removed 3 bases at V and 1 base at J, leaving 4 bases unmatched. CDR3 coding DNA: TGTGCCAGTAGTATCCTACTAGCGGCCCAAGAGACCCAGTACTTC. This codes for CASSILLAAQETQYF.

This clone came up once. CDR3 sequence (DNA): TGTGCCAGCAGTGACTCATGGCGGGGACCCTACAATGAGCAGTTCTTC. Protein sequence: CASSDSWRGPYNEQFF. V is TRBV6-4 and J is TRBJ2-1; D perhaps matches TRBD2 (6 bases). The germline CDR1 and CDR2 sequences are MRHNA and SNTAGT. The CDR3 is 16 amino acids. V lost 0 bases to trimming and J lost 2 bases, with 11 bases between them.

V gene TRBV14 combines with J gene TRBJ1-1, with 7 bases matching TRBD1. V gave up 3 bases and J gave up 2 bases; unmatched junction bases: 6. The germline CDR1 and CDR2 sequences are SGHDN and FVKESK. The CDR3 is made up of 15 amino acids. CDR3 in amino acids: CASSQIQGINTEAFF. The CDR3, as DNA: TGTGCCAGCAGCCAGATACAGGGGATTAACACTGAAGCTTTCTTT.

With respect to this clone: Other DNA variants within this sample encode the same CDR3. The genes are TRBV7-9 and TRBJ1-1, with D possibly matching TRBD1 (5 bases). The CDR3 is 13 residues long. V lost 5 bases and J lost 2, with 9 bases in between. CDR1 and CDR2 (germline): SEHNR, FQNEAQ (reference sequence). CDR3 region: CASSPGQNTEAFF. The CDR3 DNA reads TGTGCCAGCAGCCCCGGACAAAACACTGAAGCTTTCTTT.

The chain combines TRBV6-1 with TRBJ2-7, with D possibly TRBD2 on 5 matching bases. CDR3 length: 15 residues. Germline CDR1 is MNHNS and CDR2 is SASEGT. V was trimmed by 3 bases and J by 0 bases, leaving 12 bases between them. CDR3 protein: CASSEIRGSSYEQYF. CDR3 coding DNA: TGTGCCAGCAGTGAGATCCGGGGAAGCTCCTACGAGCAGTACTTC.

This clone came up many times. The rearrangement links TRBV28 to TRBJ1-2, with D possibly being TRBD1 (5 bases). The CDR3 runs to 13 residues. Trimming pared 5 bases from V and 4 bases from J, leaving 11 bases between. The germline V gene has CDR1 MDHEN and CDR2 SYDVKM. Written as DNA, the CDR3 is TGTGCCAGCAGTGACAGCCTCTTCTATGGCTACACCTTC. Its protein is CASSDSLFYGYTF.

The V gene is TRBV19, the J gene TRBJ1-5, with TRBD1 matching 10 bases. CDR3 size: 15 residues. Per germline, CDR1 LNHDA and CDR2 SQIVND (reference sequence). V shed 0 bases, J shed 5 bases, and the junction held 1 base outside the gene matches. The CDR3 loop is CASSIEGQGYQPQHF. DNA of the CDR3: TGTGCCAGTAGTATAGAGGGACAGGGGTATCAGCCCCAGCATTTT.

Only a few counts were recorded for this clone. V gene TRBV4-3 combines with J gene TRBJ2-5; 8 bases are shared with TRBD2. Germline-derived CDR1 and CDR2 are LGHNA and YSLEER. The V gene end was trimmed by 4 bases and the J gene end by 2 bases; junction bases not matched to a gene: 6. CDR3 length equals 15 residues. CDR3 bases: TGCGCCAGCAGCCGCGTAGCGGGACTTCAAGAGACCCAGTACTTC. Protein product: CASSRVAGLQETQYF.

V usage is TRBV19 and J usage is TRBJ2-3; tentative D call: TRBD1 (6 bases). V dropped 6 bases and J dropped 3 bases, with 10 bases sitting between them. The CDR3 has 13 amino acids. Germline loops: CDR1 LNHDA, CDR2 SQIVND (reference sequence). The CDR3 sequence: CASRRGGTDTQYF. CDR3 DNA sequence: TGTGCCAGTAGAAGAGGGGGTACAGATACGCAGTATTTT.

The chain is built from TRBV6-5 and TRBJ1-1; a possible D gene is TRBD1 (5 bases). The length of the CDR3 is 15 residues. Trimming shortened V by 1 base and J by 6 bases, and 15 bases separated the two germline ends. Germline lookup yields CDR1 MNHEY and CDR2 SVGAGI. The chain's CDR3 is CASSYLAPTVAEAFF. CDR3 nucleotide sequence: TGTGCCAGCAGTTACTTGGCCCCGACAGTCGCTGAAGCTTTCTTT.

The CDR3 nucleotides are TGTGCCAGCAGCAATTTCGGAACCTACGAGCAGTACTTC. This gives the protein CASSNFGTYEQYF. The chain combines TRBV21-1 with TRBJ2-7. TRBV21-1 is deemed a pseudogene. CDR3 length: 13 amino acids.

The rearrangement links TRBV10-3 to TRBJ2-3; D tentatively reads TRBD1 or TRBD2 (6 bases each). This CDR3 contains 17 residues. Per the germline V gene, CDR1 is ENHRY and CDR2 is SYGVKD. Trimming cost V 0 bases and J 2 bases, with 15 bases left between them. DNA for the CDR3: TGTGCCATCAGTGAGTCGCCGAGGGGGGTGGACACAGATACGCAGTATTTT. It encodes CAISESPRGVDTDTQYF.

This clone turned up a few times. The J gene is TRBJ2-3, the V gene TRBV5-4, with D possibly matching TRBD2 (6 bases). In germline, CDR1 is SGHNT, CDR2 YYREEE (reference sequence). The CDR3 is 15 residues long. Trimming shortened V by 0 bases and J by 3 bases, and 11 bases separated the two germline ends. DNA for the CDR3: TGTGCCAGCAGCTTGGGACTAGAGGTTACAGATACGCAGTATTTT. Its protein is CASSLGLEVTDTQYF.

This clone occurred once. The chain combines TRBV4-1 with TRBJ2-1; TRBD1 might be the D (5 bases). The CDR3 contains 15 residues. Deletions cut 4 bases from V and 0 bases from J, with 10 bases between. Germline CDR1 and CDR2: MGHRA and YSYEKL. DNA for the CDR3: TGCGCCAGCAGCCCCCGACAGAGCTCCTACAATGAGCAGTTCTTC. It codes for CASSPRQSSYNEQFF.

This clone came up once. CDR3 sequence reads: CASSESRGYTIYF. CDR3 DNA: TGCGCCAGCAGTGAGTCGAGGGGTTACACCATATATTTT. The V gene is TRBV10-2, the J gene TRBJ1-3; D perhaps matches TRBD1 (5 bases). This CDR3 is built from 13 residues. Germline V gives CDR1 WSHSY, CDR2 SAAADI. V was clipped by 0 bases and J by 8 bases, with 8 bases between them.